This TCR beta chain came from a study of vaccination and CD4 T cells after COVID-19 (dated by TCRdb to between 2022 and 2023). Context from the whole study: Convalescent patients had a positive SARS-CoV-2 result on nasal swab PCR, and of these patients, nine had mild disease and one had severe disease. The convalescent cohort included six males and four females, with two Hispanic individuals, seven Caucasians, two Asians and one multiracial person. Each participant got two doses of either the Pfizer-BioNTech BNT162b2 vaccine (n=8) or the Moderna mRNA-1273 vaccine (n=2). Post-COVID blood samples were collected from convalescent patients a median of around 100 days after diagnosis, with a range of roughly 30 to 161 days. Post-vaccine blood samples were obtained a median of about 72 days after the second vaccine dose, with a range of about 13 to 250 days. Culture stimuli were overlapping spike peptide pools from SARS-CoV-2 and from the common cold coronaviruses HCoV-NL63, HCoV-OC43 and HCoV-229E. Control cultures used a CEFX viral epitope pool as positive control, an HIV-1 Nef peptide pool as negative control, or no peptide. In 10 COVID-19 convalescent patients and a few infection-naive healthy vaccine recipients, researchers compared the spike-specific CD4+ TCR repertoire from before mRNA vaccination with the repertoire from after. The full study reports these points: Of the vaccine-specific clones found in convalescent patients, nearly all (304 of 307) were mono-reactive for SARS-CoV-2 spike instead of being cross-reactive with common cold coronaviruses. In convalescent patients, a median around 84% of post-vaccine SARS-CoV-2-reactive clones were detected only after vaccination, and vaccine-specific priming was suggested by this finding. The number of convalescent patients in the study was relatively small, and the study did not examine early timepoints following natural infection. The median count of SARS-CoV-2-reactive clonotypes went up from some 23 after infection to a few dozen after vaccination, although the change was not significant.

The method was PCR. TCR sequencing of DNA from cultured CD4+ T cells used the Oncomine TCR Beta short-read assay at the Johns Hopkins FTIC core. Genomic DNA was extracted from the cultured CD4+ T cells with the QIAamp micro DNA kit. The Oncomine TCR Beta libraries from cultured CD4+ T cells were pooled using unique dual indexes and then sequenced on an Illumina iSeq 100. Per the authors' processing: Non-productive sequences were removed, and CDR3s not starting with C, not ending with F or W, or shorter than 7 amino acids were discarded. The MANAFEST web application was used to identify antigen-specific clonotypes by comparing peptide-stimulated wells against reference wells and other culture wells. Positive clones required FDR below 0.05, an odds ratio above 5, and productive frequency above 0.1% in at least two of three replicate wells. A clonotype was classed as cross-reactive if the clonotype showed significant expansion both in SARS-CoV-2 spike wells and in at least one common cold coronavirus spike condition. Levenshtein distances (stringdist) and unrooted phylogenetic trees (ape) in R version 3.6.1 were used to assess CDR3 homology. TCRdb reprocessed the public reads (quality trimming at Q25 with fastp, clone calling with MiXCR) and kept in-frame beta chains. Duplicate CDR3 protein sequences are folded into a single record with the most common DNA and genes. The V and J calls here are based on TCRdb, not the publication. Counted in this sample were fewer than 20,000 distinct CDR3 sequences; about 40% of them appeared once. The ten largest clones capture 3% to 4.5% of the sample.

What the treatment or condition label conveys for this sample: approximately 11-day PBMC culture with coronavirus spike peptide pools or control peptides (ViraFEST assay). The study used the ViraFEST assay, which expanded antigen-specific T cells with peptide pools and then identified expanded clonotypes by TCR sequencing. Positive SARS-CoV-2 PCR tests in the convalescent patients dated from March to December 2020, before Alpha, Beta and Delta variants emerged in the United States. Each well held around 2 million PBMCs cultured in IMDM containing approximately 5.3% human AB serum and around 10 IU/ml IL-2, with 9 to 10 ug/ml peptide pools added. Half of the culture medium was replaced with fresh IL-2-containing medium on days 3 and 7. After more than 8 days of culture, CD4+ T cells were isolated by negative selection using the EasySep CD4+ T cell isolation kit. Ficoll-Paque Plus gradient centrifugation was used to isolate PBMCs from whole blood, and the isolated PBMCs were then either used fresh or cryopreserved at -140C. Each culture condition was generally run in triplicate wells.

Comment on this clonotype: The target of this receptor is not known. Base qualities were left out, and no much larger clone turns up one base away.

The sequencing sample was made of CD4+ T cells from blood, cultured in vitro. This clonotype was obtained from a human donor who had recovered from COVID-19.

The nucleotide sequence reads as follows: TGTGCCAGCAGCGGGTCGACAGAGTTTGGAAACACCATATATTTT. This codes for CASSGSTEFGNTIYF. The V and J genes are TRBV5-3 and TRBJ1-3, and the D gene may be TRBD1, 5 bases matching. TRBV5-3 is an open reading frame, and its role is uncertain. Trimming at the junction amounts to 8 bases on V and 3 bases on J, and the germline ends lie 18 bases apart. The CDR3 starts with the cysteine, ends with the phenylalanine, and has 15 residues. The DNA shown is the 45-base CDR3, in frame from base 1.